This paragraph covers one T cell receptor beta chain sequence. Its antigen remains unidentified. Base-call qualities are not available, and no considerably larger clone is one nucleotide away. Its CDR3 holds 14 amino acids, cysteine through phenylalanine. The entry retains the CDR3 DNA only, 42 bases that are in frame from base 1. The CDR1 and CDR2 encoded by the germline V gene (reference sequence) are SGHNT and YYREEE. Germline trimming: 4 bases from V, 3 bases from J; junction bases outside gene matches: 6. Separate from the roughly 700-subject first cohort, the validation cohort of over 90 subjects was the group to which the donors belonged. The sample is drawn from a study of cytomegalovirus exposure and HLA in healthy donors (dated by TCRdb to about 2017). Study-level background: According to a later analysis, the roughly 120 validation repertoires were produced on the same platform as the roughly 700 repertoires of the first cohort. To predict cytomegalovirus infection status, the study brought together high-throughput TCR immunosequencing, statistical association of individual TCRs with disease status, and machine learning. The study aimed to test whether signatures of past pathogen exposure could be identified by cataloging public T cell receptors. Along with the approximately 700-subject first cohort, a separate validation cohort of over a hundred different subjects was used.

Overall study outcomes, separate from this receptor: A total of fewer than 200 TCR beta chains were listed by the study as associated with cytomegalovirus. While some public TCRs were present in many individuals, most TCR sequences turned up only very rarely across donors. Three of the identified cytomegalovirus-associated TCR beta chains were confirmed in vitro to be specific for cytomegalovirus antigens. The classifier was reported to diagnose cytomegalovirus status with high specificity and sensitivity in both the original and validation cohorts. A later analysis had no HLA typing for the validation cohort, so co-occurrence there was scored across all 130 or so repertoires. According to the authors, the approach could potentially be generalized to other disease states and immunological phenotypes. Of the cluster scores, approximately 95% were above 0 in a later analysis, which found that TCRs clustered in the first cohort also tended to co-occur in the 95 to 150 validation repertoires.

Library preparation was by the immunoSEQ multiplex PCR assay. The authors' pipeline ran thus. A statistical classification framework was developed to diagnose cytomegalovirus status using the catalog of TCR beta chain sequences. Sourced from immuneACCESS, this table was stored by TCRdb with only in-frame sequences that have V and J called. A share of the clones is absent; for the studies checked, an unresolved V gene accounts for under half, and the remainder has no known explanation. V and J calls and clone size are copied from that table; D and trimming were computed from the DNA. The sample table shows tens of thousands of clones, and roughly 95% are seen once. The top ten clones comprise 3% to 3.5% of the sample.

Sequencing was performed on PBMCs. The receptor chain draws on TRBV5-4 and TRBJ2-5; TRBD2 lines up with 7 middle nucleotides. The sequence was collected from a man aged 18-30 years in good health and CMV-seronegative. The CDR3 has the sequence CASSGSAGEETQYF. The nucleotide sequence is given as TGTGCCAGCAGCGGGTCGGCGGGGGAAGAGACCCAGTACTTC. Extended through the reference TRBV5-4 and TRBJ2-5 proteins, this CDR3 yields the full variable domain: ETGVTQSPTHLIKTRGQQVTLRCSSQSGHNTVSWYQQALGQGPQFIFQYYREEENGRGNFPPRFSGLQFPNYSSELNVNALELDDSALYLCASSGSAGEETQYFGPGTRLLVL.